The 2 T cell receptor beta chains below all came from one sample that was sequenced in a study of cytomegalovirus exposure and HLA in healthy donors. PCR employed 60 Vbeta and 13 Jbeta primers. The method was immunoSEQ multiplex PCR; TCRdb's version includes in-frame clones alone and lacks a portion of them. The table lists more than 85,000 clones, around 70% of them singletons. Sequenced sample: PBMCs. The origin of the receptors is a woman in her fifties or sixties in good health and CMV-seropositive.

The CDR3 sequence: CASSSLGAGGGDTQYF. CDR3 nucleotide sequence: TGTGCCAGCAGTTCCCTTGGAGCGGGAGGAGGAGATACGCAGTATTTT. The V call is TRBV28, the J call TRBJ2-3; 9 bases map to TRBD2. Trimming cost V 4 bases and J 5 bases; bases outside gene matches: 10. The CDR3 is 16 amino acids. CDR1 is MDHEN and CDR2 is SYDVKM in the germline V gene.

The chain joins TRBV28 to TRBJ1-3; 7 positions agree with TRBD1. CDR1 is MDHEN, CDR2 SYDVKM, per germline. V lost 8 bases, J lost 4 bases, and 8 bases stayed unmatched. The CDR3 is made up of 14 amino acids. CDR3 sequence (DNA): TGTGCCAGCTTCGAGGGGGCGTGGGGAAACACCATATATTTT. Translated, it gives CASFEGAWGNTIYF.